This TCR beta chain appears in the sequencing data of a study of human T cells and chemical hapten exposure. TCRdb redid the calling of the RACE reads with MiXCR, one entry per CDR3 protein. In the table there are 240,000 or so distinct CDR3 sequences, more than 6.5% of which are singletons. Study-wide points: Clustering by CDR3 similarity yielded significantly more large clusters from expanded TCRs than controls.

The CDR3 runs 13 residues. V lost 0 bases, J lost 4 bases, and 6 bases lay in between. CDR1 is MNHEY, CDR2 SVGEGT, per germline. The time point here: pre-sensitization, week 0. This sample's treatment: therapeutic diphenylcyclopropenone sensitization with weekly scalp DPC. This clonotype has only a few counts. Its antigen remains unidentified. The TCR sequence derives from a woman aged 40 to 55 with alopecia areata. Some clones in this sample may be carry-over from other donors' samples. This chain connects TRBV6-2 or TRBV6-3 to TRBJ1-2; D may be TRBD1 (5 bases). Source: whole blood, taken in connection with sensitization to the hapten diphenylcyclopropenone (DPC). CDR3 DNA: TGTGCCAGCAGTTACTCGACAGCCTATGGCTACACCTTC. Protein product: CASSYSTAYGYTF.